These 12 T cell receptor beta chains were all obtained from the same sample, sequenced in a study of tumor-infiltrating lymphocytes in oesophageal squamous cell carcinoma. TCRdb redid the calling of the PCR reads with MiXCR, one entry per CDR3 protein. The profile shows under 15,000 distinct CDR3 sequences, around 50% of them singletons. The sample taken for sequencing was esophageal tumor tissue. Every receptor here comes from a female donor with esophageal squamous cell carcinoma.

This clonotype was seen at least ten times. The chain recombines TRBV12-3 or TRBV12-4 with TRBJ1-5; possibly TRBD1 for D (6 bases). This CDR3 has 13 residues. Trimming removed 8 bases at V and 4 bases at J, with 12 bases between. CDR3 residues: CASLEGVNQPQHF. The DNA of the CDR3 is TGTGCCAGCCTTGAGGGGGTTAATCAGCCCCAGCATTTT.

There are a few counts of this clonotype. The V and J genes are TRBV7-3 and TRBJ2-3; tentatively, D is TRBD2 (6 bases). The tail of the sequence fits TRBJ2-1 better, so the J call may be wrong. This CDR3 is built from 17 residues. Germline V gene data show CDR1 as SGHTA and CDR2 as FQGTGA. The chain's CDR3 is CASSPQALGLRDNEQFF. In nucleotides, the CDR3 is TGTGCCAGCAGCCCCCAGGCCCTAGGACTACGAGACAATGAGCAGTTCTTC.

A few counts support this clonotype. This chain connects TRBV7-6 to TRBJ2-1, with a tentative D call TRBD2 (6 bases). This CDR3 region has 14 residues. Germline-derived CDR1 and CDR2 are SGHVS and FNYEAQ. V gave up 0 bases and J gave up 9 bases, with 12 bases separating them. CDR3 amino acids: CASSLAGSGLEQFF. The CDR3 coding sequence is TGTGCCAGCAGCTTAGCTGGAAGCGGGCTTGAGCAGTTCTTC.

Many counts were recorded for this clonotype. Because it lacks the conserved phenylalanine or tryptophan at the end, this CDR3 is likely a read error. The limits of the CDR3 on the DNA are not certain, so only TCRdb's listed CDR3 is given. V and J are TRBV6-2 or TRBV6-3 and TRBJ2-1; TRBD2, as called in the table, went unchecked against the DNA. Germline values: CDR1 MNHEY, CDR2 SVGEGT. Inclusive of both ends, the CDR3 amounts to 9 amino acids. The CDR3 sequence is CASTDGLAG.

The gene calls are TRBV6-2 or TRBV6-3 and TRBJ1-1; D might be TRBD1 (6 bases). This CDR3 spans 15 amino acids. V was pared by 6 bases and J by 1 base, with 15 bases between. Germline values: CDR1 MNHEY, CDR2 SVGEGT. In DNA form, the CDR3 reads TGTGCCAGCAGGAGGAATGACAGGAGGAACACTGAAGCTTTCTTT. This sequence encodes CASRRNDRRNTEAFF.

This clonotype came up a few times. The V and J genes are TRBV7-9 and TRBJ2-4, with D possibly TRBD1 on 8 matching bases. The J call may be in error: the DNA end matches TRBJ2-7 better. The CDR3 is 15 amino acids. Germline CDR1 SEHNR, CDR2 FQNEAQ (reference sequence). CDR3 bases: TGTGCCAGCAGCATACAGGGGGGGGTCTCCTACGAGCAGTACTTC. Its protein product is CASSIQGGVSYEQYF.

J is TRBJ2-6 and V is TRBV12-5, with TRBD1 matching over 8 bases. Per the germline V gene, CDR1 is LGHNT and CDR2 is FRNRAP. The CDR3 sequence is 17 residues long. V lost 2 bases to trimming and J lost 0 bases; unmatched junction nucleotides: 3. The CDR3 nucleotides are TGTGCTAGTGGTTTGTCAGGGGGCAACTCTGGGGCCAACGTCCTGACTTTC. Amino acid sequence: CASGLSGGNSGANVLTF.

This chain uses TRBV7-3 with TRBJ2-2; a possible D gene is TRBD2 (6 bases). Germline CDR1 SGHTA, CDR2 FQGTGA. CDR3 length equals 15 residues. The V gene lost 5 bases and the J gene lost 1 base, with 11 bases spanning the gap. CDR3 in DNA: TGTGCCAGCAGCCGGGGAGCGGGGAACACCGGGGAGCTGTTTTTT. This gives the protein CASSRGAGNTGELFF.

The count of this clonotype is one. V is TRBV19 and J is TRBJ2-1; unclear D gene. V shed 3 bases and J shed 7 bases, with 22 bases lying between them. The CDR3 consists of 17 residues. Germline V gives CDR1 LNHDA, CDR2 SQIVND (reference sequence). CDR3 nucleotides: TGTGCCAGTAGTATTCGGGCCCTCACCCCGAAGGAGAATGAGCAGTTCTTC. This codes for CASSIRALTPKENEQFF.

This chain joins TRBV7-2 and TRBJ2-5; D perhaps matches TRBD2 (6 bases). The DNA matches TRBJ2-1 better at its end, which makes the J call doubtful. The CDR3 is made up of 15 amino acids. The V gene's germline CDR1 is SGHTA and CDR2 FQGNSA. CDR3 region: CASSFSAGSQETQFF. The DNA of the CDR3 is TGTGCCAGCAGCTTCTCGGCCGGGAGTCAAGAGACCCAGTTCTTC.

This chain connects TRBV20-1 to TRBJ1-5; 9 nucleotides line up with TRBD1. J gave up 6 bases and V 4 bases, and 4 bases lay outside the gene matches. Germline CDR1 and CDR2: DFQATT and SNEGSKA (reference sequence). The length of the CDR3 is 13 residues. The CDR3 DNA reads TGCAGTGCTAACCGGGACAGGGTTCAGCCCCAGCATTTT. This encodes CSANRDRVQPQHF.

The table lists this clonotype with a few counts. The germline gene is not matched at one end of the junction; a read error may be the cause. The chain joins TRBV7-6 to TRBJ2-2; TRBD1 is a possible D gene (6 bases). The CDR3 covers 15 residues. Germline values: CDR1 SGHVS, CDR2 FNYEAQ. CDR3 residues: CASSSQGHGTGELFF. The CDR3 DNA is TGTGCTAGCAGCTCACAGGGCCACGGGACCGGGGAGCTGTTTTTT.